This T cell receptor (beta chain) was obtained from a study of blood T cell repertoires in COVID-19. This CDR3 has 17 residues. Germline lookup yields CDR1 SGHDN and CDR2 FVKESK. V lost 0 bases to trimming and J lost 3 bases; unmatched junction nucleotides: 7. Method: immunoSEQ multiplex PCR; TCRdb's copy keeps in-frame clones and lacks some. In the table there are more than 90,000 clones, 82% of which are singletons. The TCR sequence derives from an elderly man with acute or convalescent COVID-19. Sequencing input: peripheral blood. The chain is built from TRBV14 and TRBJ2-7; 11 bases align to TRBD2. For the CDR3, the DNA is TGTGCCAGCAGCCAAGAAGCTAGCGGGAGGCCTATCTACGAGCAGTACTTC. Its translation is CASSQEASGRPIYEQYF.